The 7 T cell receptor beta chains reported below all come from one sample, sequenced in a study of OX40 agonist ivuxolimab in advanced cancers. TCRdb's copy holds only in-frame clones and misses some; the assay was immunoSEQ multiplex PCR. The table includes some 60,000 clones, around 86% detected once. This material consisted of CD4+ or CD8+ T cells sorted from blood, taken in a trial of the OX40 agonist ivuxolimab. These receptors were taken from an adult with an advanced solid tumor such as melanoma, head and neck, liver or kidney cancer.

The CDR3 reads CASRDRGGRETQYF. The CDR3 nucleotides read TGTGCCAGCAGAGATCGCGGGGGGAGAGAGACCCAGTACTTC. The chain recombines TRBV6-5 with TRBJ2-5; TRBD2 aligns across 8 bases. The V gene end was trimmed by 6 bases and the J gene end by 4 bases; junction bases not matched to a gene: 7. Germline CDR1 is MNHEY and CDR2 is SVGAGI. The CDR3 extends over 14 amino acids.

Only a few counts were recorded for this clone. V usage is TRBV19 and J usage is TRBJ2-2; 10 positions agree with TRBD1. The CDR3 runs to 19 residues. Per germline, CDR1 LNHDA and CDR2 SQIVND (reference sequence). V gave up 6 bases and J gave up 5 bases; unmatched junction bases: 18. The DNA for the CDR3 is TGTGCCAGTAGGGAAACGGCGGAGCTGAGACAGGGGGCAACCGGGGAGCTGTTTTTT. Residues: CASRETAELRQGATGELFF. Variable domain in full (rest from reference TRBV19 and TRBJ2-2): DGGITQSPKYLFRKEGQNVTLSCEQNLNHDAMYWYRQDPGQGLRLIYYSQIVNDFQKGDIAEGYSVSREKKESFPLTVTSAQKNPTAFYLCASRETAELRQGATGELFFGEGSRLTVL.

This chain uses TRBV7-2 with TRBJ2-7, with D perhaps matching TRBD1 (5 bases). The CDR3 runs 14 residues. Germline CDR1 and CDR2: SGHTA and FQGNSA. Trimming cost V 0 bases and J 3 bases, with 9 bases left between them. CDR3 protein: CASSLAGADYEQYF. CDR3 DNA sequence: TGTGCCAGCAGCTTAGCAGGGGCCGACTACGAGCAGTACTTC.

Only one count was recorded for this clone. The chain uses TRBV7-3 and TRBJ2-7; D is undetermined. Germline CDR1 is SGHTA and CDR2 is FQGTGA. This CDR3 spans 13 amino acids. V lost 2 bases, J lost 5 bases, and 10 bases lay in between. CDR3 amino acids: CASSLYGSDEQYF. CDR3 nucleotide sequence: TGTGCCAGCAGCTTATATGGGTCAGACGAGCAGTACTTC.

This chain links TRBV7-9 with TRBJ1-2; D ambiguous. V was shortened by 1 base and J by 4 bases, with 7 bases between the two germline ends. This CDR3 contains 13 residues. Germline V gene sequence: CDR1 SEHNR, CDR2 FQNEAQ (reference sequence). CDR3 amino acids: CASSLVEFYGYTF. For the CDR3, the DNA is TGTGCCAGCAGCTTAGTTGAATTCTATGGCTACACCTTC.

This clone was observed a single time. The chain recombines TRBV5-1 with TRBJ1-3; D is unclear. The CDR3 runs to 12 residues. Germline V gene sequence: CDR1 SGHRS, CDR2 YFSETQ. The V end lost 0 bases, the J end lost 4 bases, and 2 bases lay between the germline ends. DNA for the CDR3: TGCGCCAGCAGCTTGGAAGGAAACACCATATATTTT. The encoded protein is CASSLEGNTIYF.

This chain uses TRBV29-1 with TRBJ2-6; D is unclear. CDR3 length: 14 residues. The germline V gene has CDR1 SQVTM and CDR2 ANQGSEA. V was shortened by 4 bases and J by 0 bases, with 7 bases between the two germline ends. The CDR3 DNA follows: TGCAGCGTTGCCCCCATCTCTGGGGCCAACGTCCTGACTTTC. Translation: CSVAPISGANVLTF.